This TCR beta chain was sequenced in a study of control samples from healthy donors and cancer patients (dated by TCRdb to the early 2020s). Receptor libraries were prepared by the immunoSEQ multiplex PCR assay. TCRdb carries this immuneACCESS record with in-frame sequences only. Its versions omit some clonotypes, under half of them owing to an unresolved V gene in the studies checked, with the rest unexplained. In this sample the table shows 100,000 to 150,000 clones, roughly 88% of which occur a single time. Of the sample, approximately 3.2% is held by the ten largest clones. As to this clone: What this receptor recognizes is not known. No much larger clone is present one base from it, and per-base qualities are unavailable.

V drops 3 bases and J drops 10 bases, leaving 10 bases in between. The CDR3 holds 13 amino acids from the cysteine to the phenylalanine. The read is trimmed to its CDR3 DNA, 39 bases read in frame from base 1. The CDR1 and CDR2 encoded by the germline V gene (reference sequence) are LNHDA and SQIVND. The source of this sequence is a man in his fifties or sixties in good health. The chain is made from TRBV19 and TRBJ1-6; confidence is insufficient to name the D gene. Sequencing used blood. The CDR3: CASSIAFGSPLHF. The DNA is as follows: TGTGCCAGTAGTATCGCCTTTGGGTCACCCCTCCACTTT.